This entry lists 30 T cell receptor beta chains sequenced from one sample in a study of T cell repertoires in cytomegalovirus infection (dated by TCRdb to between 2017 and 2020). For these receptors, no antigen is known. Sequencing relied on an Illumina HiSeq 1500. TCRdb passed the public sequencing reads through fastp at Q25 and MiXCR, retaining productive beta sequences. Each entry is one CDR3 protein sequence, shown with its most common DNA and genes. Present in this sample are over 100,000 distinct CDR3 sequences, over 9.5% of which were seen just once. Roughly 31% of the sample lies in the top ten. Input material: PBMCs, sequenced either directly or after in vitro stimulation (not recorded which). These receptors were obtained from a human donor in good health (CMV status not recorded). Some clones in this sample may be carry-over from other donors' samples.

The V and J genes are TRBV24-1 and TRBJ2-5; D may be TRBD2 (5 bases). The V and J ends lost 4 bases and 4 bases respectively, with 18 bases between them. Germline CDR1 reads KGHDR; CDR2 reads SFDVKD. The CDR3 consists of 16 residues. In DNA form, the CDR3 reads TGTGCCACCAGTGACCCACGGGGAGAGGTCGGAGAGACCCAGTACTTC. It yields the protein CATSDPRGEVGETQYF.

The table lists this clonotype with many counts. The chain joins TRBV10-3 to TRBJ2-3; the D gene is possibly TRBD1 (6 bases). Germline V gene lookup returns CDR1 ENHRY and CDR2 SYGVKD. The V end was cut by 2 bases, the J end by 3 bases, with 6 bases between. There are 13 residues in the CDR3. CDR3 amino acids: CAISEQGTDTQYF. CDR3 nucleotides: TGTGCCATCAGTGAGCAGGGGACAGATACGCAGTATTTT.

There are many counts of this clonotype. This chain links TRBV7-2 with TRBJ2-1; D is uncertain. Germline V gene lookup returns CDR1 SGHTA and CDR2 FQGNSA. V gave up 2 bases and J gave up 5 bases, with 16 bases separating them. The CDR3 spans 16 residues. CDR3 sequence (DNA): TGTGCCAGCAGCTTATTAGGTGAGGCGTGGAACAATGAGCAGTTCTTC. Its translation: CASSLLGEAWNNEQFF.

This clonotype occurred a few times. CDR3 region: CASSLTTAAGRRGTQYF. The CDR3 nucleotides are TGTGCCAGCAGCTTAACGACCGCCGCGGGTAGACGGGGTACGCAGTATTTT. The rearrangement uses TRBV7-2 and TRBJ2-3, with D possibly being TRBD2 (5 bases). The CDR3 totals 17 residues. CDR1 SGHTA and CDR2 FQGNSA come from the germline V gene. Trimming removed 2 bases at V and 8 bases at J, with 23 bases between.

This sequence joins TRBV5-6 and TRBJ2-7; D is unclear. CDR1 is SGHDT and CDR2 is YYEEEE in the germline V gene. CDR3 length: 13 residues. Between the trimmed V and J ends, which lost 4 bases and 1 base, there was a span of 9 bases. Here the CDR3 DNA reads TGTGCCAGCAGCGCGTACGGTTCCTACGAGCAGTACTTC. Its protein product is CASSAYGSYEQYF.

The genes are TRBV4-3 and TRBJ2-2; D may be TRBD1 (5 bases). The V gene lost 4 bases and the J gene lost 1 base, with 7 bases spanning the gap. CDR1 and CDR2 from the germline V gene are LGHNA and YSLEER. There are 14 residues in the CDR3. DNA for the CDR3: TGCGCCAGCAGCCCCCAGGGGAACACCGGGGAGCTGTTTTTT. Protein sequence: CASSPQGNTGELFF.

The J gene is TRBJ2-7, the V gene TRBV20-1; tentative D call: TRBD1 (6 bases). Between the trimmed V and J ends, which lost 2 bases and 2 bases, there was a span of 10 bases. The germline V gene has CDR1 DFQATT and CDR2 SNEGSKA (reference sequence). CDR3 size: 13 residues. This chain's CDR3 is CSARPGQAYEQYF. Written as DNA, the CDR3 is TGCAGTGCTAGACCGGGACAAGCCTACGAGCAGTACTTC.

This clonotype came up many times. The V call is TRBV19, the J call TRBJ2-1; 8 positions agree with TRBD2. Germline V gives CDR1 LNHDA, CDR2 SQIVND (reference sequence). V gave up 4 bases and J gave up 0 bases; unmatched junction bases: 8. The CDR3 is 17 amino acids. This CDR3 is CASSTHLGLASYNEQFF. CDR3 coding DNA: TGTGCCAGTAGTACCCATCTCGGACTAGCCTCCTACAATGAGCAGTTCTTC.

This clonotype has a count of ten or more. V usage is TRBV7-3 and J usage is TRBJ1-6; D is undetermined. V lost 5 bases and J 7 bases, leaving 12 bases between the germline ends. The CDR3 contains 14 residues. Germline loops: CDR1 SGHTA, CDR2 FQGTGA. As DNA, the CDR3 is TGTGCCAGCAGCCTCGAAATGAGGAATTCACCCCTCCACTTT. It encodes CASSLEMRNSPLHF.

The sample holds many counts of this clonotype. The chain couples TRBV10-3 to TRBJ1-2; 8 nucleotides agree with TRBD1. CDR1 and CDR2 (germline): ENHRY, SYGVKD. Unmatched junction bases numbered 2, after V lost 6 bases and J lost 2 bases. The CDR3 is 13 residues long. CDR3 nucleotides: TGTGCCATCAGCCCAGGGGGCAACTATGGCTACACCTTC. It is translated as CAISPGGNYGYTF.

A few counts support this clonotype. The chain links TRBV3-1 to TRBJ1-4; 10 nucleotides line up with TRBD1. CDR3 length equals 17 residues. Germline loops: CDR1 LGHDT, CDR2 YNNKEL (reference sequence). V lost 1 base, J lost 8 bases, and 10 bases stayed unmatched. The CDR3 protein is CASSQVPVGDRGEKLFF. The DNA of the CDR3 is TGTGCCAGCAGCCAAGTCCCTGTGGGGGACAGGGGAGAAAAACTGTTTTTT.

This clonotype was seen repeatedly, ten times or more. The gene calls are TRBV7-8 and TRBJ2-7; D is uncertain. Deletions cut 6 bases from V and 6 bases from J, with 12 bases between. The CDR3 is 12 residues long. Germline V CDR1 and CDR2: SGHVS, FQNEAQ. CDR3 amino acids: CASSLDTGEQYV. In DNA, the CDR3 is TGTGCCAGCAGTCTAGACACGGGCGAGCAGTACGTC.

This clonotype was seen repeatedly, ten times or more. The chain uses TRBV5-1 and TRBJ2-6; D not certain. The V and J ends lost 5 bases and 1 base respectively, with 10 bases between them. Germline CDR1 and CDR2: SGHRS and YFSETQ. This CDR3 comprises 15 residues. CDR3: CASRTRASGANVLTF. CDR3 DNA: TGCGCCAGCAGAACGAGAGCGTCTGGGGCCAACGTCCTGACTTTC.

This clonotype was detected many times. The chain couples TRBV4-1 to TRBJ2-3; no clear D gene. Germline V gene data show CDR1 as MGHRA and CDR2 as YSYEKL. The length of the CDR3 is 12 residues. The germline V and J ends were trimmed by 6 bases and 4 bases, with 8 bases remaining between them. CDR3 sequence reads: CASRGNSDTQYF. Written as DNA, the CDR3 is TGCGCCAGCAGGGGGAATTCAGATACGCAGTATTTT.

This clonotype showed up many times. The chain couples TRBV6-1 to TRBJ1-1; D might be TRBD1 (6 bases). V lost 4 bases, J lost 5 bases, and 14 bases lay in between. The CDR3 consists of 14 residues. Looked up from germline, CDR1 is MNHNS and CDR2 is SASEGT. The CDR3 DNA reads TGTGCCAGCAGTGCCCTGACAGGCGAGACTGAAGCTTTCTTT. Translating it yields CASSALTGETEAFF.

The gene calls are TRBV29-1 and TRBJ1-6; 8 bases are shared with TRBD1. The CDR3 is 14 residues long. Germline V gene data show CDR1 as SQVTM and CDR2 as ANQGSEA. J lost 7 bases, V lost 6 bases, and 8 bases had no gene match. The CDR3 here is CSVKTGVENSPLHF. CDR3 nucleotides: TGCAGCGTGAAGACAGGGGTGGAGAATTCACCCCTCCACTTT.

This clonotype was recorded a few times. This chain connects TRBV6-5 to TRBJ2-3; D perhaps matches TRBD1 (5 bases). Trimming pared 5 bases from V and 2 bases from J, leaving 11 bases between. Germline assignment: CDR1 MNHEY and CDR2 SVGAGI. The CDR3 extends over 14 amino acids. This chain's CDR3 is CASSKTVTTDTQYF. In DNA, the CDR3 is TGTGCCAGCAGTAAGACAGTTACCACAGATACGCAGTATTTT.

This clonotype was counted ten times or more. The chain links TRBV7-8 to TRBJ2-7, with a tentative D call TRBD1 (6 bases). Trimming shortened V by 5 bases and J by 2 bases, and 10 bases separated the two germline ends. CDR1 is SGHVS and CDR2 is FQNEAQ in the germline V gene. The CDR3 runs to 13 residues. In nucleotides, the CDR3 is TGTGCCAGCAGCGTGGACAGAGCCTACGAGCAGTACTTC. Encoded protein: CASSVDRAYEQYF.

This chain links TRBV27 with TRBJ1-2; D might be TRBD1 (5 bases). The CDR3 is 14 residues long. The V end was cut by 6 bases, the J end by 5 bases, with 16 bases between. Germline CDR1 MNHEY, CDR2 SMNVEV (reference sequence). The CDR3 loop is CASRMYDGGYGYTF. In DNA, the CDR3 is TGTGCCAGCAGGATGTACGATGGGGGGTATGGCTACACCTTC.

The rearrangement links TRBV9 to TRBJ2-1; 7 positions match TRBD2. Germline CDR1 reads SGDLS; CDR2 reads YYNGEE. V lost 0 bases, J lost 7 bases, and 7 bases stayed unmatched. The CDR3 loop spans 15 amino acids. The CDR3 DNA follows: TGTGCCAGCAGCGTAGTACCGGGAGGAGGAAATGAGCAGTTCTTC. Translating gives CASSVVPGGGNEQFF.

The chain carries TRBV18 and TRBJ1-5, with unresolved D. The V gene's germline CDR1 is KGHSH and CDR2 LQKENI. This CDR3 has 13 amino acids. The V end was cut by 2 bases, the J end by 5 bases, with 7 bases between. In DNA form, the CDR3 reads TGTGCCAGCTCACCAGGGCCAGATCAGCCCCAGCATTTT. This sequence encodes CASSPGPDQPQHF.

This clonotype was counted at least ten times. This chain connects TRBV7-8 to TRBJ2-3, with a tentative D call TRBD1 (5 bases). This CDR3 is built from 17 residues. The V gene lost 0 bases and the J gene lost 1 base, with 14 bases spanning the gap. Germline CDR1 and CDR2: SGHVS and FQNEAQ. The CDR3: CASSLAPISRGTDTQYF. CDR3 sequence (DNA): TGTGCCAGCAGCTTAGCACCGATTAGCAGGGGCACAGATACGCAGTATTTT.

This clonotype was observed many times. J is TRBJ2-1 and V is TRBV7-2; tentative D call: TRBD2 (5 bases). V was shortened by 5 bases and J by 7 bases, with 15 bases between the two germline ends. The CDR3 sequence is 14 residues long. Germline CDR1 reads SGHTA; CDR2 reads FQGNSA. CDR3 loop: CASSRLGRRNEQFF. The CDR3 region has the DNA TGTGCCAGCAGCCGACTGGGCCGGAGGAATGAGCAGTTCTTC.

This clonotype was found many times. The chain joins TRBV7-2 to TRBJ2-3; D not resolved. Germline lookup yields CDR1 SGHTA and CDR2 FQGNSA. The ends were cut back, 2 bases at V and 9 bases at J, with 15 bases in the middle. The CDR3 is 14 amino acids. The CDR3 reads CASSLRGRKRTQYF. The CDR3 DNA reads TGTGCCAGCAGCTTACGTGGAAGGAAGAGGACGCAGTATTTT.

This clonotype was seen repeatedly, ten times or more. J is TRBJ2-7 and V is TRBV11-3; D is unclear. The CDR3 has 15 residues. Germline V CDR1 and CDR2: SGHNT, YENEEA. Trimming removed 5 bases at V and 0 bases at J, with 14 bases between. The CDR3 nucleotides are TGTGCCAGCAGCCAGGACGGCATGACCTCCTACGAGCAGTACGTC. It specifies CASSQDGMTSYEQYV.

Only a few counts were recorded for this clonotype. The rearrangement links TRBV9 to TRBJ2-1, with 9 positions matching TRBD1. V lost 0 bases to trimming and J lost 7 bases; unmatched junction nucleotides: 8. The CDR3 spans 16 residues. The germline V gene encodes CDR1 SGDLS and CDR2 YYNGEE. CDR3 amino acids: CASSVELGTGLNEQFF. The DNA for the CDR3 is TGTGCCAGCAGCGTAGAGTTGGGGACAGGGCTTAATGAGCAGTTCTTC.

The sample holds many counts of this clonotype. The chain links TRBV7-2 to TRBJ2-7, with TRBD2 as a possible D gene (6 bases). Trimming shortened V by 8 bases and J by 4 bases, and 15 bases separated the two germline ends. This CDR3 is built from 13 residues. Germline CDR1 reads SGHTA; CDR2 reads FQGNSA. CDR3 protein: CASGPLEGYEQYF. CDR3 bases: TGTGCCAGCGGCCCGTTGGAGGGGTACGAGCAGTACTTC. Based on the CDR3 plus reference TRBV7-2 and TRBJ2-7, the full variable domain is GAGVSQSPSNKVTEKGKDVELRCDPISGHTALYWYRQSLGQGLEFLIYFQGNSAPDKSGLPSDRFSAERTGGSVSTLTIQRTQQEDSAVYLCASGPLEGYEQYFGPGTRLTVT.

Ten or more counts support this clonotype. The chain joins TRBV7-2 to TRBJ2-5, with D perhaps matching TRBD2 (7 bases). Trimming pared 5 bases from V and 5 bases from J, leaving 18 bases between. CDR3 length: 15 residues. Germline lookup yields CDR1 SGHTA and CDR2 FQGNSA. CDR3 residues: CASSRTQQGGETQYF. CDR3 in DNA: TGTGCCAGCAGCCGAACTCAACAGGGAGGGGAGACCCAGTACTTC. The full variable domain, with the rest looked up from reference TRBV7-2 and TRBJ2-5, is GAGVSQSPSNKVTEKGKDVELRCDPISGHTALYWYRQSLGQGLEFLIYFQGNSAPDKSGLPSDRFSAERTGGSVSTLTIQRTQQEDSAVYLCASSRTQQGGETQYFGPGTRLLVL.

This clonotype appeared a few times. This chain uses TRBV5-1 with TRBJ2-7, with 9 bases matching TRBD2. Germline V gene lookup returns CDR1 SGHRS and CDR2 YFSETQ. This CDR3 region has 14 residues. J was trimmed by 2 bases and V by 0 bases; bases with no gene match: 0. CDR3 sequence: CASSLVAGAYEQYF. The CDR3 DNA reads TGCGCCAGCAGCTTGGTAGCGGGAGCCTACGAGCAGTACTTC. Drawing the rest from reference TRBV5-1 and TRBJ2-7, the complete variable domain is KAGVTQTPRYLIKTRGQQVTLSCSPISGHRSVSWYQQTPGQGLQFLFEYFSETQRNKGNFPGRFSGRQFSNSRSEMNVSTLELGDSALYLCASSLVAGAYEQYFGPGTRLTVT.

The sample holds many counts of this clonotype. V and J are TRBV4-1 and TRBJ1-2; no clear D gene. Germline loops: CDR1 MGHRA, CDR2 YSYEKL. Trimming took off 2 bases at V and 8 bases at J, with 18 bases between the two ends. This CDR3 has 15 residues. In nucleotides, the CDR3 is TGCGCCAGCAGCCAACTATTAGGGTTTTCAGTAGGCTACACCTTC. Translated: CASSQLLGFSVGYTF.